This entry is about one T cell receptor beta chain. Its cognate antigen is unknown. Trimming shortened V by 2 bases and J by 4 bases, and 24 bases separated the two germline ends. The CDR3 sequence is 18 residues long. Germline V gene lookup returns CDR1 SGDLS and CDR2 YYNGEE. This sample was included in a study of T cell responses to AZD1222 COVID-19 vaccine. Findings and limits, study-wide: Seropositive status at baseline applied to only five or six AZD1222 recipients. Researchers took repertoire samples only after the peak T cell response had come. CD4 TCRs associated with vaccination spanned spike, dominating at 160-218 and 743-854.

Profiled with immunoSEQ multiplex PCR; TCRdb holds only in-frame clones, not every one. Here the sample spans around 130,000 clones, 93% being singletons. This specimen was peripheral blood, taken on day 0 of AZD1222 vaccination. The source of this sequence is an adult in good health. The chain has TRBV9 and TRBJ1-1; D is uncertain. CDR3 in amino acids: CASSVVNAIESRSTEAFF. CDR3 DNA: TGTGCCAGCAGCGTGGTAAACGCAATCGAAAGCAGGAGCACTGAAGCTTTCTTT.